The rows below give T cell receptor beta chains drawn from one sample of a study of early T cells in non-severe SARS-CoV-2 infection. In TCRdb, the 5' RACE reads were re-called with MiXCR into one record per CDR3 protein. In the table there are 80,000 to 95,000 distinct CDR3 sequences, roughly 13% of which are singletons. Sequenced material: whole blood. These receptor sequences come from an adult who was a healthcare worker with PCR-confirmed SARS-CoV-2 infection or an uninfected control (not recorded which). CDR3s include the opening cysteine and the closing phenylalanine or tryptophan. A D gene is named only where the DNA matches it firmly. Clone size is shown for a subset of rows, as once, few, many or a class of expanded clone.

CDR3 DNA,CDR3 protein,D gene,CDR3 length,J gene,clone size,V gene
TGTGCCAGCAGCCCCGGAGACTCTCGGAACGAGCAGTACTTC,CASSPGDSRNEQYF,-,14,TRBJ2-7,many,TRBV7-2
TGCGCCAGCAGTGAGCCTCCGGGACAGGGTAAAGAGACCCAGTACTTC,CASSEPPGQGKETQYF,TRBD1,16,TRBJ2-5,-,TRBV10-1
TGTGCCAGCAGCCCGAAGACTAGCGGGGCTTTAAGCCTTCCCAATGAGCAGTTCTTC,CASSPKTSGALSLPNEQFF,TRBD2,19,TRBJ2-1,many,TRBV7-9
TGTGCCAGCAGCCACCTTGAGCGGGGCCCCTCCAATGAGCAGTTCTTC,CASSHLERGPSNEQFF,TRBD2,16,TRBJ2-1,many,TRBV3-1
TGTGCCAGCAGTTATGGTTTCTCGAGAGGAATTAATTCACCCCTCCACTTT,CASSYGFSRGINSPLHF,-,17,TRBJ1-6,-,TRBV6-5
TGCAGCGTCCCCGGGACAGGGGGCTCAGGCAATGAGCAGTTCTTC,CSVPGTGGSGNEQFF,TRBD1,15,TRBJ2-1,-,TRBV29-1
TGCGCCAGCAGCTCTGGACTAGCGGTTCATAAGGCGGAGACCCAGTACTTC,CASSSGLAVHKAETQYF,TRBD2,17,TRBJ2-5,few,TRBV5-1
TGTGCCAGCAGCCCCTTGGACCGTTTAGGCTACACCTTC,CASSPLDRLGYTF,-,13,TRBJ1-2,-,TRBV7-2
TGTGCCAGCAGCCAAGAGAGGGGTTACTATGGCTACACCTTC,CASSQERGYYGYTF,-,14,TRBJ1-2,few,TRBV3-1
TGTGCTAGTGGTTTGTCCGGGGGAGGAGGAGGCTACACCTTC,CASGLSGGGGGYTF,-,14,TRBJ1-2,many,TRBV12-5
TGTGCCAGTAGTAAGAGTCTGGGGACCGGGGAGCTGTTTTTT,CASSKSLGTGELFF,-,14,TRBJ2-2,few,TRBV19
TGTGCCAGCAGCCTATTCAGCCAAGAGACCCAGTACTTC,CASSLFSQETQYF,-,13,TRBJ2-5,-,TRBV7-8
TGCGCCAGCAGAGAGGGCGGATTGAATGAAAAACTGTTTTTT,CASREGGLNEKLFF,-,14,TRBJ1-4,few,TRBV5-1
TGTGCCTGGACCCTAGGGGGCGGCTATGGCTACACCTTC,CAWTLGGGYGYTF,TRBD1,13,TRBJ1-2,few,TRBV30
TGCAGTGCTAGAGACCGTTCGGCGGGGGACACCGCCACATCCTACGAGCAGTACTTC,CSARDRSAGDTATSYEQYF,-,19,TRBJ2-7,many,TRBV20-1
TGTGCCAGCAGCAAACCGGGACCGATGGATTCACCCCTCCACTTT,CASSKPGPMDSPLHF,-,15,TRBJ1-6,-,TRBV5-5
TGCAGTTTCGGCCTGAATGAGCAGTTCTTC,CSFGLNEQFF,-,10,TRBJ2-1,many,TRBV29-1
TGTGCCTGGGTAACGTGGGACGGCCCGAATGAGCAGTTCTTC,CAWVTWDGPNEQFF,-,14,TRBJ2-1,-,TRBV30
TGTGCCAGCACCTTGACACCTCACTCTAATTCACCCCTCCACTTT,CASTLTPHSNSPLHF,-,15,TRBJ1-6,few,TRBV6-1
TGTGCCAGCAGCCCCACTAGCGGGGGGGCTCGGGAGCAGTTCTTC,CASSPTSGGAREQFF,TRBD2,15,TRBJ2-1,-,TRBV11-2
TGTGCCAGCAGTTGGGACAGGGGACTCACTGAAGCTTTCTTT,CASSWDRGLTEAFF,TRBD1,14,TRBJ1-1,many,TRBV6-5
TGTGCCAGCAGCCAAGCTCGACGGTCCACAGATACGCAGTATTTT,CASSQARRSTDTQYF,-,15,TRBJ2-3,few,TRBV14
TGTGCCAGCAGCACTGATCCCCGGGAAGAGACCCAGTACTTC,CASSTDPREETQYF,-,14,TRBJ2-5,many,TRBV21-1
TGCGCCAGCAGTGACAGGGGACCGTACGAGCAGTACTTC,CASSDRGPYEQYF,-,13,TRBJ2-7,-,TRBV10-1
TGTGCCAGCTCACCATACGGGGAGTCGTTCAATGAGCAGTTCTTC,CASSPYGESFNEQFF,-,15,TRBJ2-1,many,TRBV18
TGTGCCAGCAGCTTACTGTTCTCGGACACCGGGGAGCTGTTTTTT,CASSLLFSDTGELFF,-,15,TRBJ2-2,-,TRBV11-2
TGTGCCAGCAGTGTACTAGCGGGGGGCCAAGAGACCCAGTACTTC,CASSVLAGGQETQYF,TRBD2,15,TRBJ2-5,-,TRBV2
TGTGCCAGCAGTTACCGTGACTCCGCCGAGCAGTACTTC,CASSYRDSAEQYF,-,13,TRBJ2-7,few,TRBV6-2/TRBV6-3
TGTGCCAGCAGCTTATATGTGAACACTGAAGCTTTCTTT,CASSLYVNTEAFF,-,13,TRBJ1-1,few,TRBV11-2
TGTGCCAGCACCCAAAGGCGTTCGGCTACTACTGAAGCTTTCTTT,CASTQRRSATTEAFF,-,15,TRBJ1-1,few,TRBV12-3/TRBV12-4
TGTGCCAGCAGCGTAGTCGGGCAGAACACAGATACGCAGTATTTT,CASSVVGQNTDTQYF,-,15,TRBJ2-3,many,TRBV9
TGTGCCAGCCGGACAGGACGGGGCTACACCTTC,CASRTGRGYTF,TRBD1,11,TRBJ1-2,-,TRBV7-2
TGTGCCAGCAGTCTTACAGGGAGCTCTGGAAACACCATATATTTT,CASSLTGSSGNTIYF,-,15,TRBJ1-3,few,TRBV6-5
TGTGCCTGGAGTCCGAGTGGTTTTGAAAAACTGTTTTTT,CAWSPSGFEKLFF,-,13,TRBJ1-4,-,TRBV30
TGTGCCAGCAGCTTGAGAACAGGGGCTAACTATGGCTACACCTTC,CASSLRTGANYGYTF,TRBD1,15,TRBJ1-2,few,TRBV5-4
TGCAGCGTTGGTGCAGGGGGGATCGATGGCTACACCTTC,CSVGAGGIDGYTF,TRBD1,13,TRBJ1-2,-,TRBV29-1
TGTGCCAGCAACCTCGGGACATCGTATTCACCCCTCCACTTT,CASNLGTSYSPLHF,-,14,TRBJ1-6,-,TRBV25-1
TGTGCCAGCAGCCAAGTGCGTGAGCAGTTCTTC,CASSQVREQFF,-,11,TRBJ2-1,few,TRBV14
TGCGCCAGCAGCTTGGAGGCGGGGGACACAGATACGCAGTATTTT,CASSLEAGDTDTQYF,TRBD2,15,TRBJ2-3,-,TRBV5-1
TGCAGCGTTTCCGATAATGGCTACACCTTC,CSVSDNGYTF,-,10,TRBJ1-2,-,TRBV29-1
TGTGCCAGCAGTCAACCGGGACGCCTACAAGAGACCCAGTACTTC,CASSQPGRLQETQYF,-,15,TRBJ2-5,few,TRBV28
TGTGCCAGCAGTTTTGGGGATAATCAGCCCCAGCATTTT,CASSFGDNQPQHF,-,13,TRBJ1-5,many,TRBV7-9
TGTGCCAGCAGCTTTCGGGGTCTGAACACTGAAGCTTTCTTT,CASSFRGLNTEAFF,-,14,TRBJ1-1,many,TRBV7-2
TGTGCCAGCTCGATAAAGATGACAGGGACGTTAAACACTGAAGCTTTCTTT,CASSIKMTGTLNTEAFF,TRBD1,17,TRBJ1-1,-,TRBV18
TGTGCCAGCAGTAACGGGGGACGGAGCCCGGGAATGAAGACCCAGTACTTC,CASSNGGRSPGMKTQYF,-,17,TRBJ2-5,-,TRBV6-2/TRBV6-3